A single sample gave rise to the 16 T cell receptor beta chains below, sequenced in a study of vaccination and CD4 T cells after COVID-19. Indicated treatment: approximately 11-day PBMC culture with coronavirus spike peptide pools or control peptides (ViraFEST assay). Sequenced with the Oncomine TCR Beta short-read assay was DNA taken from cultured CD4+ T cells. MiXCR, run by TCRdb on the PCR reads, gives a single entry per CDR3 protein. The sample lists approximately 10,000 distinct CDR3 sequences, roughly 40% occurring once. For these TCRs, the target antigens are not known. Material: CD4+ T cells from blood, cultured in vitro. All receptors come from a human donor who had recovered from COVID-19.

V gene TRBV12-3 or TRBV12-4 combines with J gene TRBJ2-2; D is unclear. The CDR3 length is 13 residues. The V gene lost 2 bases and the J gene lost 5 bases, with 6 bases spanning the gap. Here the CDR3 DNA reads TGTGCCAGCAGTTTAAAGGGAACCGGGGAGCTGTTTTTT. Protein sequence: CASSLKGTGELFF.

This clonotype has more than one count but fewer than ten. The chain is built from TRBV6-1 and TRBJ1-2; D is undetermined. The V and J ends lost 7 bases and 6 bases respectively, with 9 bases between them. Germline V lookup: CDR1 MNHNS, CDR2 SASEGT. The CDR3 extends over 11 amino acids. The CDR3: CASTGIDGYTF. CDR3 nucleotide sequence: TGTGCCAGCACAGGAATAGATGGCTACACCTTC.

The chain carries TRBV18 and TRBJ2-7, with TRBD1 as a possible D gene (5 bases). Germline V CDR1 and CDR2: KGHSH, LQKENI. Trimming shortened V by 0 bases and J by 4 bases, and 10 bases separated the two germline ends. CDR3 length equals 14 residues. CDR3 in DNA: TGTGCCAGCTCACCACCGTTCAGGGCATACGAGCAGTACTTC. Its protein product is CASSPPFRAYEQYF.

The J gene is TRBJ1-2, the V gene TRBV19, with D maybe TRBD1 (5 bases). Trimming took off 5 bases at V and 8 bases at J, with 15 bases between the two ends. Germline CDR1 is LNHDA and CDR2 is SQIVND (reference sequence). The CDR3 length is 13 residues. The CDR3 spells CASSGDAGLGYTF. For the CDR3, the DNA is TGTGCCAGTAGTGGCGATGCAGGGCTGGGCTACACCTTC.

The gene calls are TRBV20-1 and TRBJ2-1; 7 bases map to TRBD1. There are 15 residues in the CDR3. Germline loops: CDR1 DFQATT, CDR2 SNEGSKA (reference sequence). V lost 4 bases and J lost 4; bases outside the gene matches: 10. This CDR3 is CSANSGQEGYNEQFF. The CDR3 DNA is TGCAGTGCTAATTCCGGACAGGAAGGATACAATGAGCAGTTCTTC.

This clonotype occurred a few times. The CDR3 region is CASSLGRGRADTQYF. DNA of the CDR3: TGTGCCAGCAGCTTAGGCAGGGGGCGAGCAGATACGCAGTATTTT. The chain combines TRBV11-3 with TRBJ2-3; 8 bases agree with TRBD1. V was clipped by 1 base and J by 4 bases; unmatched bases: 4. The CDR3 covers 15 residues. Germline V gene sequence: CDR1 SGHNT, CDR2 YENEEA.

This clonotype was observed a handful of times. This chain uses TRBV20-1 with TRBJ2-5; TRBD2 aligns across 12 bases. CDR1 and CDR2 from the germline V gene are DFQATT and SNEGSKA (reference sequence). The CDR3 spans 14 residues. Germline trimming cut 5 bases from V and 3 bases from J; bases unmatched to any gene: 4. The CDR3: CSAVGLAGKETQYF. CDR3 nucleotide sequence: TGCAGTGCTGTAGGACTAGCGGGAAAAGAGACCCAGTACTTC.

The chain joins TRBV19 to TRBJ1-2; D unresolved. V lost 5 bases and J 4 bases, leaving 14 bases between the germline ends. This CDR3 spans 14 amino acids. Germline CDR1 LNHDA, CDR2 SQIVND (reference sequence). CDR3 nucleotide sequence: TGTGCCAGTAGTCCCCACCAGGCGCCCTATGGCTACACCTTC. Translating gives CASSPHQAPYGYTF.

CDR3 sequence reads: CASSQRLAGAANTGELFF. The CDR3 nucleotides read TGTGCCAGCAGCCAGAGACTAGCGGGGGCCGCGAACACCGGGGAGCTGTTTTTT. This chain connects TRBV3-1 to TRBJ2-2, with 12 bases identical to TRBD2. V shed 3 bases, J shed 0 bases, and the junction held 5 bases outside the gene matches. Germline CDR1 LGHDT, CDR2 YNNKEL (reference sequence). The CDR3 consists of 18 residues.

The chain has TRBV7-2 and TRBJ2-3; no firm D call. CDR3 length equals 12 residues. Trimming removed 5 bases at V and 1 base at J, with 4 bases between. CDR1 and CDR2 from the germline V gene are SGHTA and FQGNSA. CDR3 nucleotide sequence: TGTGCCAGCAGCCATGGCACAGATACGCAGTATTTT. The encoded protein is CASSHGTDTQYF.

This clonotype was observed a single time. The chain employs TRBV20-1 and TRBJ2-1; D is perhaps TRBD2 (6 bases). The CDR3 covers 15 residues. Trimming pared 5 bases from V and 5 bases from J, leaving 19 bases between. Per the germline V gene, CDR1 is DFQATT and CDR2 is SNEGSKA (reference sequence). This chain's CDR3 is CSAPKGVAVDNEQFF. The CDR3 DNA follows: TGCAGTGCTCCAAAAGGAGTAGCGGTGGACAATGAGCAGTTCTTC.

This clonotype was observed a handful of times. The chain is built from TRBV30 and TRBJ2-5, with D perhaps TRBD2 (6 bases). With 5 bases removed from V and 4 bases from J, the gap between germline ends came to 23 bases. CDR1 and CDR2 (germline): GTSNPN, SVGIG (reference sequence). The CDR3 sequence is 16 residues long. The CDR3 here is CAWGTSTPGGIETQYF. The CDR3 DNA reads TGTGCCTGGGGTACCTCGACCCCCGGAGGGATAGAGACCCAGTACTTC. Variable domain in full (rest from reference TRBV30 and TRBJ2-5): SQTIHQWPATLVQPVGSPLSLECTVEGTSNPNLYWYRQAAGRGLQLLFYSVGIGQISSEVPQNLSASRPQDRQFILSSKKLLLSDSGFYLCAWGTSTPGGIETQYFGPGTRLLVL.

This clonotype was seen more than once but under ten times. The chain employs TRBV7-2 and TRBJ1-6; TRBD1 matches at 9 bases. The CDR3 spans 18 residues. The germline gives CDR1 SGHTA, CDR2 FQGNSA. Trimming removed 1 base from V and 9 bases from J; junction bases left unmatched: 13. CDR3 in amino acids: CASSLGGGQGATSSPLHF. The CDR3 region has the DNA TGTGCCAGCAGCTTAGGCGGGGGACAGGGAGCCACAAGTTCACCCCTCCACTTT.

The chain joins TRBV6-1 to TRBJ2-6; 10 bases agree with TRBD2. The CDR3 length is 17 residues. Trimming at V came to 1 base and at J to 5 bases, leaving 5 bases not matched to a gene. CDR1 and CDR2 (germline): MNHNS, SASEGT. The CDR3 sequence: CASSEGTSGDRANVLTF. CDR3 sequence (DNA): TGTGCCAGCAGTGAAGGGACTAGCGGTGATAGGGCCAACGTCCTGACTTTC.

In this sample, this clonotype turned up once. V gene TRBV7-2 combines with J gene TRBJ1-6; D not certain. V was clipped by 4 bases and J by 0 bases, with 19 bases between them. CDR1 and CDR2 from the germline V gene are SGHTA and FQGNSA. The CDR3 is 19 amino acids. CDR3 nucleotide sequence: TGTGCCAGCAGCTCCGACCGTATGAAGGGCAGCTCCTATAATTCACCCCTCCACTTT. It specifies CASSSDRMKGSSYNSPLHF. Using reference TRBV7-2 and TRBJ1-6 for the parts outside the CDR3, the full variable domain is GAGVSQSPSNKVTEKGKDVELRCDPISGHTALYWYRQSLGQGLEFLIYFQGNSAPDKSGLPSDRFSAERTGGSVSTLTIQRTQQEDSAVYLCASSSDRMKGSSYNSPLHFGNGTRLTVT.

The chain couples TRBV11-2 to TRBJ1-2; TRBD1 matches at 9 bases. The CDR3 is 15 residues long. With V trimmed by 4 bases and J by 5 bases, 8 bases remained unmatched. Germline values: CDR1 SGHAT, CDR2 FQNNGV. CDR3 coding DNA: TGTGCCAGCAGCTATGTACAGGGGGCAGGGTATGGCTACACCTTC. It is translated as CASSYVQGAGYGYTF.